This T cell receptor (beta chain) derives from a study of blood T cell repertoires in COVID-19. The CDR3 loop spans 18 amino acids. Per germline, CDR1 SGHRS and CDR2 YFSETQ. Trimming at V came to 4 bases and at J to 0 bases, leaving 7 bases not matched to a gene. TCRdb keeps only in-frame clones here, not all; method: immunoSEQ multiplex PCR. Of under 200,000 clones listed, over 70% are singletons. The sample comprised PBMCs or T cells enriched from blood (not recorded which). This sequence originates from a man aged 50 or older who had recovered from COVID-19. The chain links TRBV5-1 to TRBJ2-1; 13 bases are shared with TRBD2. The CDR3 region is CASSRGTSGMSSYNEQFF. CDR3 nucleotide sequence: TGCGCCAGCAGCCGCGGGACTAGCGGGATGAGCTCCTACAATGAGCAGTTCTTC.